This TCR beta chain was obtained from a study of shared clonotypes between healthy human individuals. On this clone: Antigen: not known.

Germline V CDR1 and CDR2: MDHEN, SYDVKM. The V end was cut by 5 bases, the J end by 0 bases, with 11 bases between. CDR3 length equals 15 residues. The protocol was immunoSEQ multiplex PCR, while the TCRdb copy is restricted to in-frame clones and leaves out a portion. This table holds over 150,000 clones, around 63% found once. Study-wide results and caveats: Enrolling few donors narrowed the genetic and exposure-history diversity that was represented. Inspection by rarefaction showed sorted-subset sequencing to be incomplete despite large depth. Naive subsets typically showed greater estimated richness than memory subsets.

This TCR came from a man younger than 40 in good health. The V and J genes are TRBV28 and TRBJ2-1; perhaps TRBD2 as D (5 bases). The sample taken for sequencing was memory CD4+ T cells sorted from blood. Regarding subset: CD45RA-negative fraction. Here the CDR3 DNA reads TGTGCCAGCAGTCTGACTGGGAGCTCCTACAATGAGCAGTTCTTC. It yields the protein CASSLTGSSYNEQFF.